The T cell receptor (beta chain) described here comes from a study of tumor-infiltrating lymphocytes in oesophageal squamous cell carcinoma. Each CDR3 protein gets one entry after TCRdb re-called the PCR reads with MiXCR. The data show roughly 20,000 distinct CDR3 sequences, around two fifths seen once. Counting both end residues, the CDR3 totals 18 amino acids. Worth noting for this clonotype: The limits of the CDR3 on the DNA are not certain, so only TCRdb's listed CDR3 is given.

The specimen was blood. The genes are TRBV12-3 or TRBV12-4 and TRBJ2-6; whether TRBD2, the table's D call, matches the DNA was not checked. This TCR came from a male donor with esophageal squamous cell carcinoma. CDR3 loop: CASVMMRLASRQGAVLRF.